A single T cell receptor beta chain is shown here with its context. In the authors' methods: From reference gene primer amplification, estimates of nucleated cell counts were derived. Only in-frame clones appear in the TCRdb table, and some are missing; sequencing was by immunoSEQ multiplex PCR. V and J calls and clone size are given by that table; D and trimming were obtained from the DNA. The sample has about 120,000 clones; approximately 82% are singletons. The sample originates from a study of blood T cell repertoires in COVID-19. Study-level information: The samples span acute and convalescent COVID-19 from the United States, Italy and Spain. The analysed material was cDNA or gDNA that came from T cells, B-cell-depleted T cells, or PBMCs.

Sequenced input: peripheral blood. The receptor was derived from a man in his 60s with acute or convalescent COVID-19.

CDR3 sequence: CASSQPRSYEQYF. CDR3 sequence (DNA): TGTGCCAGCAGTCAACCGCGGTCCTACGAGCAGTACTTC. The chain joins TRBV28 to TRBJ2-7; D not certain. This CDR3 spans 13 amino acids. V was pared by 5 bases and J by 1 base, with 9 bases between. Looked up from germline, CDR1 is MDHEN and CDR2 is SYDVKM.